The 31 T cell receptor beta chains given below trace back to one sample, sequenced in a study of T cells in Graves' hyperthyroidism and ophthalmopathy. Amplified regions were TCR beta CDR3 sequences from RNA transcripts. TCR CDR3 regions were first amplified by RT-PCR with HTBI primers. In TCRdb, the multiplex PCR reads were re-called with MiXCR into one record per CDR3 protein. The profile shows approximately 270,000 distinct CDR3 sequences, just over 14% of them singletons. Sequencing was done on a sample of blood. These receptors were taken from a woman between 40 and 55 years old with Graves' hyperthyroidism that later progressed to Graves' ophthalmopathy.

This clonotype has ten or more counts. Here the CDR3 reads CASSPTEYEQYF. The DNA for the CDR3 is TGTGCCAGCAGTCCCACTGAATACGAGCAGTACTTC. The V gene is TRBV28, the J gene TRBJ2-7; no clear D. V was shortened by 5 bases and J by 4 bases, with 9 bases between the two germline ends. Looked up from germline, CDR1 is MDHEN and CDR2 is SYDVKM. The CDR3 runs 12 residues.

This clonotype was detected many times. The chain joins TRBV5-5 to TRBJ2-7; perhaps TRBD2 as D (6 bases). V was trimmed by 0 bases and J by 0 bases, leaving 7 bases between them. The length of the CDR3 is 14 residues. Germline CDR1 is SGHKS and CDR2 is YYEKEE (reference sequence). The CDR3 sequence: CASSLGGVSYEQYF. DNA for the CDR3: TGTGCCAGCAGCTTGGGGGGGGTCTCCTACGAGCAGTACTTC.

This clonotype has ten or more counts. The gene calls are TRBV6-1 and TRBJ2-5, with 8 bases aligning to TRBD2. The V gene's germline CDR1 is MNHNS and CDR2 SASEGT. The V gene end was trimmed by 6 bases and the J gene end by 5 bases; junction bases not matched to a gene: 8. The CDR3 extends over 14 amino acids. The CDR3 DNA is TGTGCCAGCAGGGTGAGCGGGAGTGGTGAGACCCAGTACTTC. Translation gives CASRVSGSGETQYF.

This clonotype was detected many times. V and J are TRBV11-3 and TRBJ2-7; D remains ambiguous. Looked up from germline, CDR1 is SGHNT and CDR2 is YENEEA. The CDR3 loop spans 16 amino acids. Trimming removed 1 base at V and 3 bases at J, with 16 bases between. The chain's CDR3 is CASSLVSHHPSYEQYF. Written as DNA, the CDR3 is TGTGCCAGCAGCTTAGTCTCACATCACCCTAGCTACGAGCAGTACTTC.

This clonotype was recorded at least ten times. The chain uses TRBV3-1 and TRBJ2-7; D may match TRBD1 or TRBD2 (5 bases each). V gave up 1 base and J gave up 5 bases, with 12 bases separating them. The V gene's germline CDR1 is LGHDT and CDR2 YNNKEL (reference sequence). The CDR3 runs to 14 residues. The CDR3 region has the DNA TGTGCCAGCAGCCAAGTTAAGGGGAGCAACGAGCAGTACTTC. Residues: CASSQVKGSNEQYF.

This clonotype was recorded at least ten times. The rearrangement uses TRBV20-1 and TRBJ2-6; 10 bases line up with TRBD2. Germline CDR1 is DFQATT and CDR2 is SNEGSKA (reference sequence). V was pared by 1 base and J by 3 bases, with 9 bases of the junction left unmatched. The CDR3 length is 18 residues. CDR3 amino acids: CSARGAASGRSGANVLTF. CDR3 DNA sequence: TGCAGTGCTAGAGGGGCCGCTAGCGGGAGAAGTGGGGCCAACGTCCTGACTTTC.

This clonotype has ten or more counts. The V call is TRBV9, the J call TRBJ2-1; 11 bases map to TRBD1. The V and J ends lost 4 bases and 6 bases, in that order; junction bases with no gene match: 6. CDR1 SGDLS and CDR2 YYNGEE come from the germline V gene. The CDR3 totals 15 residues. CDR3 sequence: CASSPPGTGGNEQFF. CDR3 sequence (DNA): TGTGCCAGCAGCCCCCCCGGGACAGGGGGCAATGAGCAGTTCTTC.

The rearrangement joins TRBV6-1 to TRBJ1-4, with D unresolved. CDR3 size: 15 residues. Germline V gene data show CDR1 as MNHNS and CDR2 as SASEGT. V gave up 6 bases and J gave up 5 bases, with 16 bases separating them. This CDR3 is CASRPLLARNEKLFF. CDR3 nucleotides: TGTGCCAGCAGACCTCTTTTGGCGAGGAATGAAAAACTGTTTTTT.

The gene calls are TRBV7-9 and TRBJ2-1; D possibly uses TRBD1 or TRBD2 (5 bases each). The germline V gene has CDR1 SEHNR and CDR2 FQNEAQ (reference sequence). The germline V and J ends were trimmed by 2 bases and 8 bases, with 13 bases remaining between them. The CDR3 length is 14 residues. CDR3 protein: CASSLTGPPYEQFF. CDR3 bases: TGTGCCAGCAGCTTAACGGGACCCCCCTATGAGCAGTTCTTC.

At least ten counts were recorded for this clonotype. The chain recombines TRBV25-1 with TRBJ2-1; D remains unclear. V lost 2 bases to trimming and J lost 7 bases, with 9 bases between them. CDR1 is MGHDK, CDR2 SYGVNS, per germline. There are 13 residues in the CDR3. The DNA of the CDR3 is TGTGCCAGCAGTGAACCGGGCACGAATGAGCAGTTCTTC. As protein: CASSEPGTNEQFF.

This chain connects TRBV5-1 to TRBJ1-1; the match to TRBD1 covers 8 bases. This CDR3 is 16 amino acids long. V lost 3 bases, J lost 1 base, and 8 bases stayed unmatched. Germline V lookup: CDR1 SGHRS, CDR2 YFSETQ. The CDR3 DNA is TGCGCCAGCAGCTCGTCTTCTACAGGGGGGAACACTGAAGCTTTCTTT. Translation: CASSSSSTGGNTEAFF. The whole variable domain, filled in from reference TRBV5-1 and TRBJ1-1, reads KAGVTQTPRYLIKTRGQQVTLSCSPISGHRSVSWYQQTPGQGLQFLFEYFSETQRNKGNFPGRFSGRQFSNSRSEMNVSTLELGDSALYLCASSSSSTGGNTEAFFGQGTRLTVV.

This clonotype appeared once. The V call is TRBV28, the J call TRBJ2-5, with D unclear. The CDR3 is 15 residues long. V dropped 1 base and J dropped 5 bases, with 14 bases sitting between them. Germline CDR1 and CDR2: MDHEN and SYDVKM. The CDR3 DNA sequence: TGTGCCAGCAGTTTATCCGTTTTACAACGGGAGACCCAGTACTTC. Protein product: CASSLSVLQRETQYF.

This rearrangement joins TRBV7-9 to TRBJ1-1; perhaps TRBD1 as D (5 bases). The CDR3 is made up of 15 amino acids. Per the germline V gene, CDR1 is SEHNR and CDR2 is FQNEAQ (reference sequence). Trimming removed 0 bases at V and 8 bases at J, with 16 bases between. DNA of the CDR3: TGTGCCAGCAGCTTAGCCGGGGCGCGACCGTCAGAAGCTTTCTTT. Protein sequence: CASSLAGARPSEAFF. The variable domain in full, completed from reference TRBV7-9 and TRBJ1-1, reads DTGVSQNPRHKITKRGQNVTFRCDPISEHNRLYWYRQTLGQGPEFLTYFQNEAQLEKSRLLSDRFSAERPKGSFSTLEIQRTEQGDSAMYLCASSLAGARPSEAFFGQGTRLTVV.

This rearrangement joins TRBV11-2 to TRBJ2-7; D unclear. The CDR3 length is 14 residues. Germline V CDR1 and CDR2: SGHAT, FQNNGV. Trimming left V 6 bases short and J 4 bases short, with 16 bases between. CDR3 amino acids: CASSLPYLSYEQYF. CDR3 sequence (DNA): TGTGCCAGCAGTTTGCCATACCTGTCATACGAGCAGTACTTC. Filled out from reference TRBV11-2 and TRBJ2-7, the complete variable domain reads EAGVAQSPRYKIIEKRQSVAFWCNPISGHATLYWYQQILGQGPKLLIQFQNNGVVDDSQLPKDRFSAERLKGVDSTLKIQPAKLEDSAVYLCASSLPYLSYEQYFGPGTRLTVT.

V and J are TRBV6-6 and TRBJ1-1; unclear D gene. V lost 0 bases and J 1 base, leaving 6 bases between the germline ends. The CDR3 has 14 residues. Germline values: CDR1 MNHNY, CDR2 SVGAGI (reference sequence). Here the CDR3 DNA reads TGTGCCAGCAGTTACTCGGGCCGGAACACTGAAGCTTTCTTT. This gives the protein CASSYSGRNTEAFF.

Many counts were recorded for this clonotype. This chain links TRBV27 with TRBJ2-3; D may be TRBD2 (5 bases). Germline lookup yields CDR1 MNHEY and CDR2 SMNVEV (reference sequence). The CDR3 spans 15 residues. V gave up 7 bases and J gave up 0 bases, with 14 bases separating them. For the CDR3, the DNA is TGTGCCAGCATGTTCAGGCGGACTAGCACAGATACGCAGTATTTT. It yields the protein CASMFRRTSTDTQYF.

CDR3 sequence (DNA): TGTGCCAGCAGCTTATTAGGCAAGCTGGGCCAGGGGCACACCGGGGAGCTGTTTTTT. It yields the protein CASSLLGKLGQGHTGELFF. The chain uses TRBV7-3 and TRBJ2-2; D perhaps matches TRBD1 (6 bases). CDR1 SGHTA and CDR2 FQGTGA come from the germline V gene. This CDR3 has 19 amino acids. The ends were cut back, 2 bases at V and 3 bases at J, with 22 bases in the middle.

This clonotype was seen a few times. The chain is built from TRBV19 and TRBJ2-7, with 9 nucleotides matching TRBD2. Germline values: CDR1 LNHDA, CDR2 SQIVND (reference sequence). The CDR3 contains 14 residues. The J segment lost 3 bases and the V segment lost 10 bases, leaving 10 bases of the junction unmatched. CDR3 DNA sequence: TGTGCCACCGCCCCGGGACTAGCTAACTACGAGCAGTACTTC. This codes for CATAPGLANYEQYF.

This clonotype was counted at least ten times. V usage is TRBV2 and J usage is TRBJ1-6; 8 bases agree with TRBD1. Germline CDR1 is SNHLY and CDR2 is FYNNEI. Trimming took 6 bases from V and 9 from J; bases not matched to a gene: 7. This CDR3 has 14 amino acids. The CDR3 sequence is CASSTDRAGSPLHF. CDR3 sequence (DNA): TGTGCCAGCAGCACGGACAGGGCCGGTTCACCCCTCCACTTT.

The chain is built from TRBV5-1 and TRBJ2-5; D gene ambiguous. V dropped 4 bases and J dropped 5 bases, with 15 bases sitting between them. The CDR3 extends over 14 amino acids. Germline CDR1 reads SGHRS; CDR2 reads YFSETQ. The CDR3: CASSRAPGLETQYF. For the CDR3, the DNA is TGCGCCAGCAGCCGGGCCCCGGGCCTGGAGACCCAGTACTTC.

This clonotype turned up a few times. The rearrangement uses TRBV6-1 and TRBJ2-2; 11 bases map to TRBD1. The CDR3 runs 17 residues. J lost 5 bases, V lost 6 bases, and 11 bases had no gene match. The germline V gene has CDR1 MNHNS and CDR2 SASEGT. The CDR3 reads CASRAPGQGGVTGELFF. CDR3 DNA sequence: TGTGCCAGCAGAGCGCCGGGACAGGGGGGCGTAACCGGGGAGCTGTTTTTT.

This clonotype has a single count. The chain carries TRBV3-1 and TRBJ2-2, with 15 nucleotides matching TRBD2. CDR1 is LGHDT and CDR2 is YNNKEL in the germline V gene (reference sequence). The CDR3 is made up of 16 amino acids. V shed 6 bases and J 2 bases; nucleotides not matched to a gene: 1. CDR3 nucleotides: TGTGCCAGCAGGGGACTAGCGGGAGGAAACACCGGGGAGCTGTTTTTT. It translates to CASRGLAGGNTGELFF.

This clonotype was observed at least ten times. The chain joins TRBV7-9 to TRBJ1-1; D unclear. Germline assignment: CDR1 SEHNR and CDR2 FQNEAQ (reference sequence). Trimming left V 3 bases short and J 1 base short, with 6 bases between. This CDR3 is 13 amino acids long. For the CDR3, the DNA is TGTGCCAGCAGCTTCACCGAGAACACTGAAGCTTTCTTT. It translates to CASSFTENTEAFF.

This clonotype was counted many times. This chain links TRBV7-9 with TRBJ2-3; unclear D gene. The V gene lost 5 bases and the J gene lost 2 bases, with 11 bases spanning the gap. This CDR3 has 14 residues. Germline CDR1 SEHNR, CDR2 FQNEAQ (reference sequence). CDR3 sequence reads: CASSRYLATDTQYF. The CDR3, as DNA: TGTGCCAGCAGCCGTTACCTGGCCACAGATACGCAGTATTTT.

The rearrangement links TRBV14 to TRBJ1-1; 7 bases map to TRBD1. The CDR3 runs to 15 residues. Germline lookup yields CDR1 SGHDN and CDR2 FVKESK. J was trimmed by 0 bases and V by 6 bases; bases with no gene match: 7. The CDR3 here is CASRRPGQLNTEAFF. CDR3 in DNA: TGTGCCAGCAGACGGCCGGGACAGTTGAACACTGAAGCTTTCTTT.

This clonotype was observed a handful of times. V usage is TRBV28 and J usage is TRBJ1-3; the D is unclear. CDR3 length: 11 amino acids. Trimming took off 3 bases at V and 14 bases at J, with 11 bases between the two ends. Germline V gives CDR1 MDHEN, CDR2 SYDVKM. Here the CDR3 reads CASSFGSGLYF. CDR3 in DNA: TGTGCCAGCAGTTTTGGATCGGGCCTATATTTT.

This clonotype was seen ten or more times. The chain carries TRBV28 and TRBJ1-2; possible D gene TRBD1, 5 bases. Germline CDR1 reads MDHEN; CDR2 reads SYDVKM. This CDR3 comprises 13 residues. V lost 7 bases and J 7 bases, leaving 16 bases between the germline ends. CDR3 residues: CASMGAGRRGYTF. In DNA, the CDR3 is TGTGCCAGCATGGGCGCAGGGCGACGTGGCTACACCTTC.

This clonotype has just a few counts. The rearrangement joins TRBV28 to TRBJ1-2; possible D gene TRBD1, 6 bases. CDR1 and CDR2 from the germline V gene are MDHEN and SYDVKM. The CDR3 runs 12 residues. V lost 6 bases to trimming and J lost 8 bases, with 13 bases between them. Here the CDR3 DNA reads TGTGCCAGCAGGCCGGGGGCGCGAGGCTACACCTTC. As protein: CASRPGARGYTF.

This clonotype appeared many times. This chain joins TRBV5-5 and TRBJ1-1; D is uncertain. Trimming shortened V by 2 bases and J by 4 bases, and 12 bases separated the two germline ends. Per germline, CDR1 SGHKS and CDR2 YYEKEE (reference sequence). The CDR3 runs 14 residues. Here the CDR3 DNA reads TGTGCCAGCAGCTTAATTTTTGTTCTCACTGAAGCTTTCTTT. Translated, it gives CASSLIFVLTEAFF.

The table lists this clonotype with many counts. The gene calls are TRBV29-1 and TRBJ2-3; the D is unclear. The V end was cut by 5 bases, the J end by 4 bases, with 16 bases between. CDR3 size: 14 residues. From germline, CDR1 is SQVTM and CDR2 ANQGSEA. The CDR3 DNA reads TGCAGCGTTACCAAAAGTGGGTTATCAGATACGCAGTATTTT. Its protein is CSVTKSGLSDTQYF.

This clonotype was seen ten or more times. This chain links TRBV15 with TRBJ2-3, with 11 bases aligning to TRBD2. V was pared by 0 bases and J by 5 bases, with 7 bases of the junction left unmatched. The length of the CDR3 is 17 residues. CDR1 is LNHNV and CDR2 is YYDKDF in the germline V gene (reference sequence). CDR3 protein: CATSRDPSGRSGDTQYF. In DNA form, the CDR3 reads TGTGCCACCAGCAGAGATCCTAGCGGGAGGTCGGGAGATACGCAGTATTTT.